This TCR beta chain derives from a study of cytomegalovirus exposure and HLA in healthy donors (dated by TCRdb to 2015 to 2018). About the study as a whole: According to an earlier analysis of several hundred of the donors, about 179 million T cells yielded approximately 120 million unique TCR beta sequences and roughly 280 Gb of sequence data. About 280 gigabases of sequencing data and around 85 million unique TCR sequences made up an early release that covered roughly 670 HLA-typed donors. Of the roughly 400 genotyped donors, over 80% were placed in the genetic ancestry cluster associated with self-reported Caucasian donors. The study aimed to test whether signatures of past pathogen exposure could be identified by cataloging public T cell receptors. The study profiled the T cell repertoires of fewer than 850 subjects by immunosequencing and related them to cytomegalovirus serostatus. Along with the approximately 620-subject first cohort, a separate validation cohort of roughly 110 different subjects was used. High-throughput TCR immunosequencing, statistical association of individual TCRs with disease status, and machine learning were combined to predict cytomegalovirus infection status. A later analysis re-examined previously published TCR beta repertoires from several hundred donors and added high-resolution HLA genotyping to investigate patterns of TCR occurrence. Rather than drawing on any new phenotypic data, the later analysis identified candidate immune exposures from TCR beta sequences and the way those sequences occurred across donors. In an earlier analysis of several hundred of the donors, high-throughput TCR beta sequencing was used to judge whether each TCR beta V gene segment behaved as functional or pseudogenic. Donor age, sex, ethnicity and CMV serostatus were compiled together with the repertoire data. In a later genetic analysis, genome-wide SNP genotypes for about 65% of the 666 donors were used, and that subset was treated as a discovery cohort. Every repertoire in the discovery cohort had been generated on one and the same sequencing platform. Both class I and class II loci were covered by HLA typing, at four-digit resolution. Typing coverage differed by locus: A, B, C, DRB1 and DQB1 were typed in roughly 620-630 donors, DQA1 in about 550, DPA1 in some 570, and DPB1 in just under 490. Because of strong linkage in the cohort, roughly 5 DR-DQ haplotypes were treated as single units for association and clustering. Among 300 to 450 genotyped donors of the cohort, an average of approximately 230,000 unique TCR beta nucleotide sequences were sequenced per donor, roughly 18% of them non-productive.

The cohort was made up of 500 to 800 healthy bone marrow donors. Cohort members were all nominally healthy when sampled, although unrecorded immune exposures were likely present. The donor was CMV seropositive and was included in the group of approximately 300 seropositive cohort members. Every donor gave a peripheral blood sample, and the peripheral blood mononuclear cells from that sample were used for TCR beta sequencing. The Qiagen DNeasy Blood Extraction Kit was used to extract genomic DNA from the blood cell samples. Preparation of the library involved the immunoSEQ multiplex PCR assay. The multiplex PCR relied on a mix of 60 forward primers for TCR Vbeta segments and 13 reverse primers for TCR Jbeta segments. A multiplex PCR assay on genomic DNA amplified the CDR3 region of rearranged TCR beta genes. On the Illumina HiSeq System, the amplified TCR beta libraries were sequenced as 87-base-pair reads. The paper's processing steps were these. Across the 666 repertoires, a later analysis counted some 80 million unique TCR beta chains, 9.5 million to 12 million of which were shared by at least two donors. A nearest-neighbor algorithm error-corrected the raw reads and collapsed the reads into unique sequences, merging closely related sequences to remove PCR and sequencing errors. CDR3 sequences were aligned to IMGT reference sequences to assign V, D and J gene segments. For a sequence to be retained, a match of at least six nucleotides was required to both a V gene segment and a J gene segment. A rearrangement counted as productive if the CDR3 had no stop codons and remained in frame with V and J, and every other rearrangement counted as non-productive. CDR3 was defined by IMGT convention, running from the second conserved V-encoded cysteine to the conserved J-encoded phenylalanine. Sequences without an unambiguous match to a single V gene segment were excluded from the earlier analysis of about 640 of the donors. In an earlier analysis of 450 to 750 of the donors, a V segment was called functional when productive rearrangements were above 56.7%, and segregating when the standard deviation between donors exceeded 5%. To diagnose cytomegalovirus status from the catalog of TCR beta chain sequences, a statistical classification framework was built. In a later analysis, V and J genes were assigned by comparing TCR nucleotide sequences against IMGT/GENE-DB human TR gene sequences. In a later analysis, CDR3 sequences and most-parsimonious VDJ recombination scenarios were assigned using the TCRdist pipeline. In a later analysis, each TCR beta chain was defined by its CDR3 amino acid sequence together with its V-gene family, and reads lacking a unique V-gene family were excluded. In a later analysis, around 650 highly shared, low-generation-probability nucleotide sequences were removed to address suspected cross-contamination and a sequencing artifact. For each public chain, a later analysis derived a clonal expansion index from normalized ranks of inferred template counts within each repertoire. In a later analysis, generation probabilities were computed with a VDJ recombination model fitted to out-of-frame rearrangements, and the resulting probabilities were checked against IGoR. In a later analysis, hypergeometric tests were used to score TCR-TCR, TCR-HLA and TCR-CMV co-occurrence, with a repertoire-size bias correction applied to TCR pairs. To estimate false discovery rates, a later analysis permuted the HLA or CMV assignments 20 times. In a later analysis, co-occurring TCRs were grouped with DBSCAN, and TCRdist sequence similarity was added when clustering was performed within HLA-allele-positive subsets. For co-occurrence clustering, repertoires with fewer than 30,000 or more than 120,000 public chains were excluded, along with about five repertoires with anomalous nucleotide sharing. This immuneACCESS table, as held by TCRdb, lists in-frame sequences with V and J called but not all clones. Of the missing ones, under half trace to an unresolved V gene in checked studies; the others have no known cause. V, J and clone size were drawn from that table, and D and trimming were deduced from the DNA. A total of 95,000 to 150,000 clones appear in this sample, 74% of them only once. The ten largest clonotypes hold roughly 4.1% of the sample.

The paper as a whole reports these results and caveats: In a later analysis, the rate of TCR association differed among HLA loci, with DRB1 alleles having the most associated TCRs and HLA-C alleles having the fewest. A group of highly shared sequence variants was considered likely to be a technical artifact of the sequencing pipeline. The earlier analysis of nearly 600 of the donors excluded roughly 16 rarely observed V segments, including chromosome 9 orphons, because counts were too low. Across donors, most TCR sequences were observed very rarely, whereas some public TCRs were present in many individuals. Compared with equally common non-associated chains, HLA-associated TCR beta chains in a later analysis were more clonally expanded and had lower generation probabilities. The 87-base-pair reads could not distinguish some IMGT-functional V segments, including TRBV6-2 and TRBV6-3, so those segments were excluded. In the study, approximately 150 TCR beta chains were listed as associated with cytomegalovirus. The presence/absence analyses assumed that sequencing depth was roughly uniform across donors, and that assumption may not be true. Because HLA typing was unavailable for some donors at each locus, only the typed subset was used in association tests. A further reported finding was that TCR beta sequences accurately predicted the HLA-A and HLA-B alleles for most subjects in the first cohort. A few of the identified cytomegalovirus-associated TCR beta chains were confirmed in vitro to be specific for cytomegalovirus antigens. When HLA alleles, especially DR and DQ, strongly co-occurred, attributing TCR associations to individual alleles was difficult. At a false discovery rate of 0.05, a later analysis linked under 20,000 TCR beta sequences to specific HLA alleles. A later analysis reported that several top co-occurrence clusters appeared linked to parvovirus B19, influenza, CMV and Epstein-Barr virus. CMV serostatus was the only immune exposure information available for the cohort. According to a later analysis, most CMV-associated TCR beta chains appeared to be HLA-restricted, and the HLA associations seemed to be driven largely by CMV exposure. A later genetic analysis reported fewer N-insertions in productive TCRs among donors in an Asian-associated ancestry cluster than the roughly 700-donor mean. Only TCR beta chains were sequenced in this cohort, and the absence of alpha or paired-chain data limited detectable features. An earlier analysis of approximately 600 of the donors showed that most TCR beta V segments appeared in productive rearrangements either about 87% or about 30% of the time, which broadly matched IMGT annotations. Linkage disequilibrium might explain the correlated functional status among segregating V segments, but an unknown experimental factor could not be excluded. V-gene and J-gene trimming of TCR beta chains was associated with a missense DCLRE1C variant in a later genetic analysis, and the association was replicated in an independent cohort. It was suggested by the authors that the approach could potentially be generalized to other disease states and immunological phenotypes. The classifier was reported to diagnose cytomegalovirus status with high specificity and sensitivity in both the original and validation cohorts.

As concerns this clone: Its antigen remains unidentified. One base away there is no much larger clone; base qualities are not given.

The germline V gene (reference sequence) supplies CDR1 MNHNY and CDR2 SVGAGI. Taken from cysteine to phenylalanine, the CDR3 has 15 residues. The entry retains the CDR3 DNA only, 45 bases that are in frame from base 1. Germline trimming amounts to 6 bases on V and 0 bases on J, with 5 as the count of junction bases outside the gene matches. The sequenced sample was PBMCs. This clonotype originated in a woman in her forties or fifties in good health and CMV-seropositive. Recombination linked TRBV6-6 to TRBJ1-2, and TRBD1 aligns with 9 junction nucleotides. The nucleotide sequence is TGTGCCAGCAGCCCTAGACAGGGGGCTAACTATGGCTACACCTTC. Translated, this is CASSPRQGANYGYTF.